Each of the 21 T cell receptor beta chains below was sequenced from the same sample in a study of blood T cell repertoires in COVID-19. Method: immunoSEQ multiplex PCR; TCRdb's copy keeps in-frame clones and lacks some. The data show approximately 130,000 clones, roughly 86% seen once. The source material was peripheral blood. These receptors were taken from a woman aged 45-65 years who had recovered from COVID-19.

This clone was seen only once. The rearrangement links TRBV6-5 to TRBJ2-7; D possibly corresponds to TRBD2 (6 bases). There are 13 residues in the CDR3. Trimming took 6 bases from V and 5 from J, leaving 14 bases between them. Germline-derived CDR1 and CDR2 are MNHEY and SVGAGI. In DNA form, the CDR3 reads TGTGCCAGCAGCGGGACTTTAAAGGACGAGCAGTACTTC. Translated, it gives CASSGTLKDEQYF.

The chain uses TRBV18 and TRBJ1-2, with 7 bases lining up with TRBD1. CDR3 length: 15 residues. CDR1 is KGHSH, CDR2 LQKENI, per germline. V was clipped by 3 bases and J by 4 bases; unmatched bases: 8. The CDR3 reads CASSPTGWAVYGYTF. CDR3 sequence (DNA): TGTGCCAGCTCACCGACAGGGTGGGCTGTCTATGGCTACACCTTC.

This clone was seen only a few times. A junction boundary mismatches the germline segment, possibly from a read error. The rearrangement joins TRBV6-2 or TRBV6-3 to TRBJ1-2; 9 nucleotides agree with TRBD1. The CDR3 has 15 amino acids. CDR1 is MNHEY, CDR2 SVGEGT, per germline. The CDR3 sequence: CATSFPTGGNYGYTF. CDR3 coding DNA: TGTGCCACCAGTTTCCCCACAGGGGGCAACTATGGCTACACCTTC.

The J gene is TRBJ2-1, the V gene TRBV12-5; D is possibly TRBD2 (6 bases). Looked up from germline, CDR1 is LGHNT and CDR2 is FRNRAP. The V gene lost 1 base and the J gene lost 14 bases, with 12 bases spanning the gap. The CDR3 length is 12 residues. CDR3 residues: CASGLDGGRKFF. CDR3 bases: TGTGCTAGTGGTTTGGACGGGGGTAGAAAGTTCTTC.

The chain links TRBV19 to TRBJ1-5; 7 nucleotides agree with TRBD1. V was pared by 3 bases and J by 5 bases, with 7 bases of the junction left unmatched. Germline V CDR1 and CDR2: LNHDA, SQIVND (reference sequence). The CDR3 loop spans 15 amino acids. The DNA for the CDR3 is TGTGCCAGTAGTATCGGGACAGCCGGGGATCAGCCCCAGCATTTT. Amino acid sequence: CASSIGTAGDQPQHF.

The rearrangement joins TRBV29-1 to TRBJ1-3, with 8 nucleotides matching TRBD1. Germline V gene sequence: CDR1 SQVTM, CDR2 ANQGSEA. CDR3 size: 14 residues. J was trimmed by 4 bases and V by 5 bases; bases with no gene match: 7. The CDR3: CSVHGQGTGNTIYF. CDR3 in DNA: TGCAGCGTTCACGGACAGGGTACGGGAAACACCATATATTTT.

This chain joins TRBV5-1 and TRBJ2-7; the D gene is possibly TRBD1 (6 bases). Germline V gene sequence: CDR1 SGHRS, CDR2 YFSETQ. CDR3 length: 13 residues. The ends were cut back, 4 bases at V and 5 bases at J, with 13 bases in the middle. The CDR3 DNA is TGCGCCAGCAGCCCTTCACAGGGAAACGAGCAGTACTTC. This translates into CASSPSQGNEQYF. Together with reference TRBV5-1 and TRBJ2-7, the CDR3 gives the full variable domain: KAGVTQTPRYLIKTRGQQVTLSCSPISGHRSVSWYQQTPGQGLQFLFEYFSETQRNKGNFPGRFSGRQFSNSRSEMNVSTLELGDSALYLCASSPSQGNEQYFGPGTRLTVT.

V and J are TRBV19 and TRBJ1-5, with D unclear. The germline V and J ends were trimmed by 0 bases and 7 bases, with 16 bases remaining between them. Germline V gives CDR1 LNHDA, CDR2 SQIVND (reference sequence). The length of the CDR3 is 16 residues. CDR3 in amino acids: CASSIDPRRVRQPQHF. In DNA, the CDR3 is TGTGCCAGTAGTATAGATCCCAGGAGGGTACGGCAGCCCCAGCATTTT.

This sequence joins TRBV2 and TRBJ2-1, with TRBD2 as a possible D gene (6 bases). The CDR3 spans 14 residues. In germline, CDR1 is SNHLY, CDR2 FYNNEI. The V end lost 5 bases, the J end lost 10 bases, and 18 bases lay between the germline ends. CDR3 bases: TGTGCCAGCAGTCTAAAGGGACGGAGCGGGGAGCAGTTCTTC. Translating gives CASSLKGRSGEQFF.

The rearrangement links TRBV15 to TRBJ1-2, with TRBD1 identical over 7 bases. The germline CDR1 and CDR2 sequences are LNHNV and YYDKDF (reference sequence). The V segment lost 0 bases and the J segment 8 bases; nucleotides outside the gene matches: 9. The CDR3 length is 15 residues. DNA of the CDR3: TGTGCCACCAGCAGAGATTACGACAGGGCAGGGGGCTACACCTTC. Its translation is CATSRDYDRAGGYTF.

This chain links TRBV7-8 with TRBJ2-1, with a tentative D call TRBD1 (6 bases). There are 13 residues in the CDR3. Germline values: CDR1 SGHVS, CDR2 FQNEAQ. V lost 3 bases and J 15 bases, leaving 18 bases between the germline ends. The CDR3, as DNA: TGTGCCAGCAGCTTGGCCAGACAGGCCCAGGGGTTCTTC. Protein sequence: CASSLARQAQGFF. The full variable domain, in which reference TRBV7-8 and TRBJ2-1 provide the parts outside the CDR3, is GAGVSQSPRYKVAKRGQDVALRCDPISGHVSLFWYQQALGQGPEFLTYFQNEAQLDKSGLPSDRFFAERPEGSVSTLKIQRTQQEDSAVYLCASSLARQAQGFFGPGTRLTVL.

V and J are TRBV4-2 and TRBJ1-1; D remains unclear. CDR3 length equals 15 residues. The V end was cut by 0 bases, the J end by 5 bases, with 13 bases between. Germline V CDR1 and CDR2: LGHNA, YNFKEQ. DNA of the CDR3: TGTGCCAGCAGCCAAGAATGGGAGCAGAGTACTGAAGCTTTCTTT. It encodes CASSQEWEQSTEAFF.

The chain is built from TRBV19 and TRBJ1-1; D gene ambiguous. The CDR3 spans 12 residues. The V end lost 6 bases, the J end lost 4 bases, and 9 bases lay between the germline ends. From germline, CDR1 is LNHDA and CDR2 SQIVND (reference sequence). The CDR3 DNA follows: TGTGCCAGTAGCATGGAGGTCACTGAAGCTTTCTTT. Translated: CASSMEVTEAFF.

The CDR3 DNA reads as TGTGCCATCAGCTACGACAGGAGCTATGGCTACACCTTC. Encoded protein: CAISYDRSYGYTF. The J gene is TRBJ1-2, the V gene TRBV10-3, with D maybe TRBD1 (6 bases). This CDR3 is 13 amino acids long. Germline V gene data show CDR1 as ENHRY and CDR2 as SYGVKD. V was pared by 6 bases and J by 4 bases, with 12 bases between.

There are a few counts of this clone. V and J are TRBV5-1 and TRBJ1-1, with TRBD1 identical over 8 bases. Germline CDR1 reads SGHRS; CDR2 reads YFSETQ. CDR3 length equals 15 residues. The V and J ends lost 6 bases and 5 bases, in that order; junction bases with no gene match: 12. The CDR3 loop reads CASTLDRVGLTEAFF. In DNA form, the CDR3 reads TGCGCCAGCACCCTGGACAGGGTGGGCTTAACTGAAGCTTTCTTT.

The chain has TRBV5-5 and TRBJ2-1; D unclear. Germline assignment: CDR1 SGHKS and CDR2 YYEKEE (reference sequence). This CDR3 contains 16 residues. V lost 0 bases, J lost 0 bases, and 10 bases lay in between. CDR3 DNA: TGTGCCAGCAGCTTGGGGTCAGCGAACTCCTACAATGAGCAGTTCTTC. Its translation is CASSLGSANSYNEQFF.

This chain connects TRBV29-1 to TRBJ2-1; TRBD2 aligns across 11 bases. CDR3 length: 15 amino acids. CDR1 SQVTM and CDR2 ANQGSEA come from the germline V gene. V dropped 7 bases and J dropped 7; count of bases not matched to a gene: 12. CDR3 residues: CSASPTSGRSNEQFF. The CDR3, as DNA: TGCAGCGCCTCCCCTACTAGCGGGAGATCGAATGAGCAGTTCTTC.

The chain combines TRBV7-9 with TRBJ2-3; 8 nucleotides line up with TRBD1. The ends lost 3 bases at V and 5 bases at J; junction bases unmatched: 7. CDR1 is SEHNR, CDR2 FQNEAQ, per germline (reference sequence). This CDR3 region has 15 residues. The CDR3: CASSFGTGGQDTQYF. In DNA, the CDR3 is TGTGCCAGCAGCTTTGGGACAGGAGGGCAAGATACGCAGTATTTT.

The V call is TRBV7-6, the J call TRBJ2-5; TRBD2 matches 14 bases. Germline assignment: CDR1 SGHVS and CDR2 FNYEAQ. This CDR3 has 14 residues. The V and J ends lost 5 bases and 8 bases, in that order; junction bases with no gene match: 4. CDR3 DNA sequence: TGTGCCAGCAGCCAGGGGACTAGCGGGAGAACCCAGTACTTC. It translates to CASSQGTSGRTQYF. The entire variable domain, with the rest obtained from reference TRBV7-6 and TRBJ2-5, is as follows: GAGVSQSPRYKVTKRGQDVALRCDPISGHVSLYWYRQALGQGPEFLTYFNYEAQQDKSGLPNDRFSAERPEGSISTLTIQRTEQRDSAMYRCASSQGTSGRTQYFGPGTRLLVL.

The CDR3 DNA follows: TGTGCCAGTAGACAGACCTTAGATGAAAAACTGTTTTTT. This translates into CASRQTLDEKLFF. This sequence joins TRBV2 and TRBJ1-4; a weak D match, TRBD1 (5 bases). The CDR3 extends over 13 amino acids. Germline lookup yields CDR1 SNHLY and CDR2 FYNNEI. Trimming shortened V by 9 bases and J by 6 bases, and 14 bases separated the two germline ends.

This clone has a count of ten or more. V is TRBV7-3 and J is TRBJ2-1, with unresolved D. Germline V CDR1 and CDR2: SGHTA, FQGTGA. Trimming stripped 8 bases from V and 5 bases from J, with 7 bases between. The CDR3 covers 11 residues. The CDR3, as DNA: TGTGCCAGCGCCACGGACAATGAGCAGTTCTTC. This encodes CASATDNEQFF.